This T cell receptor beta chain was identified in a study of CD8 T cells in Susac syndrome. The wider study: When blood was drawn, patients with Susac syndrome were on intravenous immunoglobulin alone, on corticosteroids, or therapy-naive.

CD8+ and CD4+ T cells circulating in blood were sequenced for TCR beta. Patients with Susac syndrome fulfilled recently defined diagnostic criteria for definite or probable disease. Random hexamers primed reverse transcription of roughly 0.5 to 1 ug RNA. Multiplex immunoSEQ PCR targeted 54 Vbeta and 13 Jbeta TCR beta segments. MiXCR, run by TCRdb on the immunoSEQ multiplex PCR reads, gives a single entry per CDR3 protein. The table lists approximately 210,000 distinct CDR3 sequences, about 94% of them singletons, with around 0.15% in the top ten. The V segment lost 6 bases and the J segment 2 bases; nucleotides outside the gene matches: 6. The CDR3 consists of 14 residues. Germline assignment: CDR1 MNHNS and CDR2 SASEGT.

Sample: CD4+ T cells from PBMCs. The receptor was derived from a human donor with Susac syndrome. This rearrangement joins TRBV6-1 to TRBJ2-7; TRBD1 matches 8 bases. CDR3 region: CASRRTGLAYEQYF. DNA for the CDR3: TGTGCCAGCAGGCGGACAGGGCTGGCCTACGAGCAGTACTTC.